This entry features one T cell receptor beta chain sequence. Each CDR3 protein is one row after TCRdb ran MiXCR on the 5' RACE reads. Of 210,000 or so distinct CDR3 sequences in the sample, about 10% were seen once. The data are from a study of T-cell memory formation after mild COVID-19. This TCR came from a man between 18 and 29 years old who had mild COVID-19 (a few samples of this study predate the infection). Cell type and time point are not known. The specimen was PBMCs or a T cell subset sorted from them (not recorded which).

The CDR3 spells CAIRGPTQETQYF. The CDR3 DNA is TGTGCCATCAGGGGACCTACACAAGAGACCCAGTACTTC. The chain combines TRBV10-3 with TRBJ2-5, with D perhaps given as TRBD1 or TRBD2 (5 bases each). Germline CDR1 and CDR2: ENHRY and SYGVKD. V was pared by 6 bases and J by 2 bases, with 10 bases between. The CDR3 is 13 amino acids.